The present entry profiles one TCR beta chain with its context. The antigen this receptor binds is unknown. Per-base quality was not reported, and no clone a single base away is much larger than it. The data were taken from a study of T cells in Graves' hyperthyroidism and ophthalmopathy (dated by TCRdb to between 2017 and 2020). Background for the entire study: Peripheral blood samples were taken at initial diagnosis, before any treatment was given. Following sampling, methimazole starting at 30 mg daily was given to hyperthyroidism patients, and high-dose intravenous methylprednisolone was given to ophthalmopathy patients. Thyroid tissue and blood T-cell repertoires from about six Graves' hyperthyroidism patients were also compared in the study. The paper describes TCR Vbeta CDR3 sequencing of 135 peripheral blood samples, made up of under 50 ophthalmopathy patients, some 76 hyperthyroidism patients and roughly 17 progressor patients. An independent validation cohort of under 20 hyperthyroidism patients and approximately 17 patients who later progressed to ophthalmopathy tested prospective prediction of ophthalmopathy. The approximately 97 discovery patients were randomly divided into training and test sets at a 7:3 ratio. A discovery cohort of about 96 patients, roughly 43 with Graves' ophthalmopathy and fewer than 65 with stable Graves' hyperthyroidism, was used to find distinguishing TCR V-J signatures.

Amplification of TCR beta CDR3 regions was carried out from RNA transcripts. The first round of RT-PCR for the TCR CDR3 was performed with the HTBI primer set and the Qiagen OneStep RT-PCR kit. Libraries were constructed in a second round of multiplex PCR, after which size selection and purification were carried out. The libraries were sequenced on an Illumina HiSeq2000 using paired-end 100 bp reads. For the original study's pipeline: SOAPnuke was used to process the raw data, throwing out any read that contained adapters or uncalled bases, had a mean Phred below 15, or lacked an exact constant-primer or identifier match. High-quality paired reads were merged using COPE v1.2.5, and each unique nucleotide sequence was defined as a clonotype. Clonotypes were aligned to IMGT TRBV, TRBD and TRBJ reference segments using MiTCR v1.1. The analysis included only V-J combinations with a frequency above 0.0001, which together covered 99.2% of the repertoires. A TCS score was defined as the ratio between F50 (clonal expansion) and ExV (chaos), using BLOSUM62-based TCRdist between CDR3 peptides within each V-J. Welch's t-statistics and random forest reduced just over 500 V-J features to 10 to 15, which were used in a naive Bayes classifier (R e1071). TCRdb took the public reads, trimmed them with fastp at Q25, ran MiXCR for clone calling and kept in-frame beta chains. Each entry merges the rows of one CDR3 protein and shows their most common DNA and genes. TCRdb's processing, not the study's, gives the V and J calls here. The sample table shows 410,000 or so distinct CDR3 sequences, and roughly 15% are seen once. Roughly an eighth of the sample is in the top ten clones.

Counted from cysteine to phenylalanine, this CDR3 has 16 amino acids. Of all the DNA, just the CDR3 is kept, 48 bases in frame from base 1. V is trimmed back by 5 bases and J by 4 bases, and the junction contains 7 bases that no gene match accounts for. Overall study outcomes, separate from this receptor: In validation, the model predicted progression to ophthalmopathy a median of roughly 6.2 months before onset, with roughly 71% sensitivity and around 76% specificity. Sample size was not statistically predetermined, and investigators were not blinded to group allocation. Most expanded thyroid clonotypes (frequency above 0.001) were also detected in blood, suggesting blood repertoires may reflect thyroid immune responses. Ophthalmopathy was separated from stable hyperthyroidism by a 13 V-J signature model, with 85% to 90% sensitivity and approximately 81% specificity obtained in cross-validation and 80%/75% obtained in testing.

Ophthalmopathy patients had moderately to severely active disease, with a Clinical Activity Score of 3 or more, a NOSPECS grade of 4 or more, and a disease duration of less than 3 months. Exclusion was applied to patients with uncontrolled infections, other autoimmune diseases, pregnancy or lactation. Diagnoses were based on clinical symptoms, serum thyroxine and TRAb, thyroid ultrasound and orbital computed tomography. PBMCs were separated from about 10 ml of fresh peripheral blood using Ficoll-Paque density gradient centrifugation. Total RNA was extracted with Trizol reagent, and quality was checked on an Agilent 2100 Bioanalyzer.

The sample consisted of blood. The receptor was derived from a man between 18 and 35 years old with Graves' ophthalmopathy. Recombination connected TRBV12-3 or TRBV12-4 to TRBJ2-3, and 12 bases in between align with TRBD2. CDR3 loop: CASSRLAGEVADTQYF. The nucleotide sequence reads as follows: TGTGCCAGCAGTCGACTAGCGGGAGAGGTCGCAGATACGCAGTATTTT.